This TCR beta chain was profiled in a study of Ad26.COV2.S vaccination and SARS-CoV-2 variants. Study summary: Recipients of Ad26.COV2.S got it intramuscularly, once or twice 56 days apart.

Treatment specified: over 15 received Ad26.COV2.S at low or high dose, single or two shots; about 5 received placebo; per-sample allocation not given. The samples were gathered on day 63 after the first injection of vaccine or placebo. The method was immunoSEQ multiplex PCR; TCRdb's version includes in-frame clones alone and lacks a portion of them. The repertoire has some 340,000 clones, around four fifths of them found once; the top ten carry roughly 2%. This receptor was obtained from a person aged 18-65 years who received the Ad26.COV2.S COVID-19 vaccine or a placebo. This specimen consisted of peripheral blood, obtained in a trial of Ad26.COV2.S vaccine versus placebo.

CDR3 sequence: CATGRRGSSNQPQHF. The DNA for the CDR3 is TGTGCCACCGGCCGGAGGGGCTCGAGCAATCAGCCCCAGCATTTT. The chain links TRBV15 to TRBJ1-5; tentatively, D is TRBD1 (5 bases). The V end lost 8 bases, the J end lost 1 base, and 15 bases lay between the germline ends. The CDR3 length is 15 residues. The germline CDR1 and CDR2 sequences are LNHNV and YYDKDF (reference sequence).